Listed below are T cell receptor beta chains from one sample, sequenced in a study of radiotherapy plus CTLA-4 blockade in lung cancer. The data were produced by immunoSEQ multiplex PCR, yet TCRdb's version contains in-frame clones alone and is incomplete. The repertoire holds 43,000 or so clones, about three quarters seen once, with approximately 3.3% in the top ten. The source material was peripheral blood, sampled from a patient treated with radiotherapy plus ipilimumab. These receptors all come from a human donor with non-small cell lung cancer who had a complete response to radiotherapy plus ipilimumab. CDR3s include the opening cysteine and the closing phenylalanine or tryptophan. Fields, in order: V gene, D gene, clone size, J gene, CDR3 DNA, CDR3 protein. A D gene is named only where the DNA matches it firmly. Clone size is stated in some rows and not others, as once, few, many or a class when expanded.

v_gene: TRBV27
d_gene: TRBD1
abundance: NA
j_gene: TRBJ1-2
CDR3nt: TGTGCCAGCAGCCCGGACAGGGGGATCTATGGCTACACCTTC
CDR3aa: CASSPDRGIYGYTF

v_gene: TRBV5-1
d_gene: TRBD1
abundance: NA
j_gene: TRBJ1-1
CDR3nt: TGCGCCAGCAGCTTTGTTACCGGGACAGGGGACAACACTGAAGCTTTCTTT
CDR3aa: CASSFVTGTGDNTEAFF

v_gene: TRBV7-9
d_gene: TRBD1
abundance: NA
j_gene: TRBJ2-5
CDR3nt: TGTGCCAGCAGCGACAGGACAGGGTTTGAAGAGACCCAGTACTTC
CDR3aa: CASSDRTGFEETQYF

v_gene: TRBV6-5
d_gene: NA
abundance: NA
j_gene: TRBJ2-7
CDR3nt: TGTGCCAGCAGTTCCGGGACTCCCGGGTCCTACGAGCAGTACTTC
CDR3aa: CASSSGTPGSYEQYF

v_gene: TRBV6-5
d_gene: TRBD1
abundance: medium-sized
j_gene: TRBJ2-7
CDR3nt: TGTGCCAGCAGTCGGGACAGAGTCTCCTACGAGCAGTACTTC
CDR3aa: CASSRDRVSYEQYF

v_gene: TRBV7-9
d_gene: TRBD2
abundance: NA
j_gene: TRBJ2-7
CDR3nt: TGTGCCAGCAGCTTAGGGGGCTCGCGGGGAGGGGAGCAGTACTTC
CDR3aa: CASSLGGSRGGEQYF

v_gene: TRBV2
d_gene: TRBD2
abundance: NA
j_gene: TRBJ2-1
CDR3nt: TGTGCCAGCAGTCATGGACTAGCGATTACCTTGCGGCAGTTCTTC
CDR3aa: CASSHGLAITLRQFF

v_gene: TRBV29-1
d_gene: NA
abundance: NA
j_gene: TRBJ1-2
CDR3nt: TGCAGCGCCGTGAGGAGGGGCTCCTATGGCTACACCTTC
CDR3aa: CSAVRRGSYGYTF

v_gene: TRBV5-5
d_gene: TRBD1
abundance: NA
j_gene: TRBJ1-2
CDR3nt: TGTGCCAGCAGCTTGGAGGGACAGGGGGATTATGGCTACACCTTC
CDR3aa: CASSLEGQGDYGYTF

v_gene: TRBV7-9
d_gene: NA
abundance: NA
j_gene: TRBJ2-3
CDR3nt: TGTGCCAGCAGCTCCCCACAGAGCCCAGATACGCAGTATTTT
CDR3aa: CASSSPQSPDTQYF

v_gene: TRBV6-5
d_gene: NA
abundance: NA
j_gene: TRBJ1-2
CDR3nt: TGTGCCAGCAGTTACTCGATGCGGACTGAGGACTATGGCTACACCTTC
CDR3aa: CASSYSMRTEDYGYTF

v_gene: TRBV7-9
d_gene: NA
abundance: NA
j_gene: TRBJ1-1
CDR3nt: TGTGCCAGCAGCTTTACGGGAAACACTGAAGCTTTCTTT
CDR3aa: CASSFTGNTEAFF

v_gene: TRBV9
d_gene: TRBD1
abundance: NA
j_gene: TRBJ1-2
CDR3nt: TGTGCCAGCAGCGGAGACAGGGATGGCTACACCTTC
CDR3aa: CASSGDRDGYTF

v_gene: TRBV9
d_gene: NA
abundance: NA
j_gene: TRBJ1-4
CDR3nt: TGTGCCAGCAGCGTAGAGGCAGCGATGAATGAAAAACTGTTTTTT
CDR3aa: CASSVEAAMNEKLFF

v_gene: TRBV18
d_gene: NA
abundance: NA
j_gene: TRBJ2-7
CDR3nt: TGTGCCAGCTCACCAATTCCTACCTACGAGCAGTACTTC
CDR3aa: CASSPIPTYEQYF

v_gene: TRBV7-2
d_gene: TRBD1
abundance: NA
j_gene: TRBJ2-1
CDR3nt: TGTGCCAGCAGCGCACAGGGGGCGGTGTACAATGAGCAGTTCTTC
CDR3aa: CASSAQGAVYNEQFF

v_gene: TRBV7-2
d_gene: TRBD1
abundance: NA
j_gene: TRBJ2-1
CDR3nt: TGTGCCAGCAGCTTAGGAACAGGGGGTTATGAGCAGTTCTTC
CDR3aa: CASSLGTGGYEQFF

v_gene: TRBV7-9
d_gene: NA
abundance: few
j_gene: TRBJ1-1
CDR3nt: TGTGCCAGCAGCTTAAAGGGGAGGGACACTGAAGCTTTCTTT
CDR3aa: CASSLKGRDTEAFF

v_gene: TRBV18
d_gene: NA
abundance: NA
j_gene: TRBJ1-1
CDR3nt: TGTGCCAGCTCACAGGGGTCGGACACTGAAGCTTTCTTT
CDR3aa: CASSQGSDTEAFF

v_gene: TRBV18
d_gene: NA
abundance: NA
j_gene: TRBJ1-2
CDR3nt: TGTGCCAGCTCACCGGACCAGGGCGTACTCTATGGTTACACCTTC
CDR3aa: CASSPDQGVLYGYTF

v_gene: TRBV4-1
d_gene: NA
abundance: few
j_gene: TRBJ2-1
CDR3nt: TGCGCCAGCAGCCAAGTTGCGCCCAGTGGGCCCAATGAGCAGTTCTTC
CDR3aa: CASSQVAPSGPNEQFF

v_gene: TRBV6-1
d_gene: TRBD1
abundance: NA
j_gene: TRBJ1-2
CDR3nt: TGTGCCAGCAGACCGACAGGGGGCGGGTTTGGCTACACCTTC
CDR3aa: CASRPTGGGFGYTF

v_gene: TRBV5-1
d_gene: NA
abundance: NA
j_gene: TRBJ2-7
CDR3nt: TGCGCCAGCAGCTTTTCAGGGGCCCACCACGAGCAGTACTTC
CDR3aa: CASSFSGAHHEQYF

v_gene: TRBV19
d_gene: TRBD2
abundance: NA
j_gene: TRBJ2-7
CDR3nt: TGTGCCAGTAGTCCCCGCGGGGGGGCGGGACACTACGAGCAGTACTTC
CDR3aa: CASSPRGGAGHYEQYF

v_gene: TRBV9
d_gene: TRBD1
abundance: once
j_gene: TRBJ1-1
CDR3nt: TGTGCCAGCAGCGCCAACAGGGGTTTGAACACTGAAGCTTTCTTT
CDR3aa: CASSANRGLNTEAFF

v_gene: TRBV30
d_gene: NA
abundance: NA
j_gene: TRBJ1-6
CDR3nt: TGTGCCTGGAGGTGGCAGGGGAGTTCACCCCTCCACTTT
CDR3aa: CAWRWQGSSPLHF

v_gene: TRBV10-3
d_gene: TRBD2
abundance: NA
j_gene: TRBJ2-1
CDR3nt: TGTGCCATCAGTGAGTCTGGACTAGCGGGAGGTATCGAGCAGTTCTTC
CDR3aa: CAISESGLAGGIEQFF

v_gene: TRBV5-1
d_gene: TRBD1
abundance: NA
j_gene: TRBJ2-1
CDR3nt: TGCGCCAGCAGCTCGGGACAGGGGGCCCAGGTAGAGCAGTTCTTC
CDR3aa: CASSSGQGAQVEQFF